This T cell receptor (beta chain) was sequenced for a study of T cells in Graves' hyperthyroidism and ophthalmopathy. Study-wide points: Researchers report that a 13 V-J model separated ophthalmopathy from stable hyperthyroidism. In the blood, most expanded thyroid clonotypes above 0.001 appeared as well.

Newly diagnosed hyperthyroidism, duration under 2 months, in patients aged 18 to 65. Clinicians diagnosed patients from clinical symptoms, serum thyroxine and TRAb, thyroid ultrasound and orbital computed tomography. Trimming took 6 bases from V and 4 from J; bases not matched to a gene: 6. The germline gives CDR1 ENHRY, CDR2 SYGVKD. The CDR3 has 15 residues. The table lists this clonotype with many counts. Its antigen is unidentified. Regions amplified from RNA transcripts were the TCR beta CDR3 regions. The study used the HTBI primer set for a first-round RT-PCR of the TCR CDR3. Each CDR3 protein is one row after TCRdb ran MiXCR on the multiplex PCR reads. This sample has just over 550,000 distinct CDR3 sequences, with about 45% found just once.

The receptor was isolated from a woman aged 18-30 years with Graves' hyperthyroidism. The chain has TRBV10-3 and TRBJ2-5; 12 nucleotides agree with TRBD2. Sequenced material: peripheral blood or thyroid tissue (not recorded which). In nucleotides, the CDR3 is TGTGCCATCAGAACGACTAGCGGGAGAATAGAGACCCAGTACTTC. Encoded protein: CAIRTTSGRIETQYF.